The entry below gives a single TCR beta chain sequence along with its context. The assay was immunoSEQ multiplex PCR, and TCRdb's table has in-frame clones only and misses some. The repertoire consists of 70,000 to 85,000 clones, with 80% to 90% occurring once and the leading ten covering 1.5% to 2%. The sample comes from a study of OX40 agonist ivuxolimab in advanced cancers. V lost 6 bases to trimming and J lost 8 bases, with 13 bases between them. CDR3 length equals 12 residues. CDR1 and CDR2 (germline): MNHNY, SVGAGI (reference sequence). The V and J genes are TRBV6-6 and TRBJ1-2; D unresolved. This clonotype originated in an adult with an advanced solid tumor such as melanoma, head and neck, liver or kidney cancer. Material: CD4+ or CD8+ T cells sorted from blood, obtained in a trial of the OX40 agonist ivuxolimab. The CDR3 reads CASSQNFGGYTF. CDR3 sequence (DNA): TGTGCCAGCAGCCAGAATTTTGGGGGCTACACCTTC.